These 5 T cell receptor beta chains originate from one sample sequenced in a study of blood T cell repertoires in COVID-19. The table came from immunoSEQ multiplex PCR; TCRdb's copy has only in-frame clones and leaves some out. The data show about 150,000 clones, 85% to 95% seen once. Sequenced: peripheral blood. The receptors here all came from a man aged 45 to 65 with acute or convalescent COVID-19.

In DNA form, the CDR3 reads TGTGCCAGCAGTTACTCGTGGAGGGGGCTTATAAATGAGCAGTTCTTC. Translated: CASSYSWRGLINEQFF. The chain carries TRBV6-5 and TRBJ2-1; possible D gene TRBD1, 7 bases. CDR3 length: 16 amino acids. V was trimmed by 0 bases and J by 7 bases, leaving 16 bases between them. Germline values: CDR1 MNHEY, CDR2 SVGAGI.

This chain connects TRBV6-6 to TRBJ2-2; TRBD2 matches 15 bases. Germline loops: CDR1 MNHNY, CDR2 SVGAGI (reference sequence). V trimming: 5 bases; J trimming: 7 bases; junction bases outside the gene matches: 11. The CDR3 length is 18 residues. CDR3 sequence: CASSLGLAGGPYVGELFF. CDR3 DNA sequence: TGTGCCAGCAGTCTTGGACTAGCGGGGGGGCCGTACGTCGGGGAGCTGTTTTTT.

The chain joins TRBV29-1 to TRBJ1-2; TRBD1 matches 7 bases. The germline CDR1 and CDR2 sequences are SQVTM and ANQGSEA. Trimming removed 5 bases from V and 7 bases from J; junction bases left unmatched: 7. The CDR3 is made up of 12 amino acids. The CDR3 DNA reads TGCAGCGTTCAACATAACAGGGGTGGCTACACCTTC. It specifies CSVQHNRGGYTF.

The V gene is TRBV27, the J gene TRBJ1-4; 9 nucleotides match TRBD1. The germline gives CDR1 MNHEY, CDR2 SMNVEV (reference sequence). The CDR3 is 16 amino acids. V lost 3 bases, J lost 10 bases, and 12 bases stayed unmatched. This CDR3 reads CASSLSGDREAGKLFF. The CDR3 coding sequence is TGTGCCAGCAGTTTGTCCGGGGACAGGGAAGCTGGAAAACTGTTTTTT. Variable domain in full (rest from reference TRBV27 and TRBJ1-4): EAQVTQNPRYLITVTGKKLTVTCSQNMNHEYMSWYRQDPGLGLRQIYYSMNVEVTDKGDVPEGYKVSRKEKRNFPLILESPSPNQTSLYFCASSLSGDREAGKLFFGSGTQLSVL.

The chain has TRBV6-1 and TRBJ2-7; the D gene is possibly TRBD1 (5 bases). From germline, CDR1 is MNHNS and CDR2 SASEGT. V lost 1 base to trimming and J lost 0 bases, with 16 bases between them. The CDR3 has 17 residues. The CDR3 spells CASSEVFAGLSSYEQYF. The CDR3 DNA is TGTGCCAGCAGTGAAGTTTTCGCAGGGCTGAGCTCCTACGAGCAGTACTTC.